This T cell receptor (beta chain) was captured in a study of Graves' ophthalmopathy and Graves' hyperthyroidism (dated by TCRdb to the late 2010s). In terms of the full investigation: A patient counted as having stable hyperthyroidism if there was no progression to ophthalmopathy within 18 months of follow-up. For independent validation, a separate cohort was made up of 18 hyperthyroidism patients plus 17 patients who later progressed from hyperthyroidism to ophthalmopathy. In total, 135 blood samples were TCR-sequenced: some 40 ophthalmopathy, under 85 hyperthyroidism and roughly 17 hyperthyroidism-to-ophthalmopathy patients. Following sample collection, hyperthyroidism patients were given methimazole at a starting dose of 30 mg daily, and ophthalmopathy patients were given high-dose intravenous methylprednisolone. T-cell repertoires of thyroid tissue and blood were compared in over 5 hyperthyroidism patients. To explore V-J signatures that separate ophthalmopathy from hyperthyroidism, a discovery set of about 96 patients was enrolled, consisting of under 50 with ophthalmopathy and under 65 with stable hyperthyroidism. To tell Graves' ophthalmopathy apart from Graves' hyperthyroidism, and to predict which patients would progress to ophthalmopathy, the study relied on TCR beta repertoire signatures. The investigation overall reported the following: Most expanded thyroid clonotypes with frequency above 0.001 were also detected in blood, suggesting blood repertoires may reflect the thyroid immune response. No statistical method was used to predetermine the sample size, and group allocation was not hidden from the investigators. Ophthalmopathy was separated from stable hyperthyroidism by the 13-signature model with more than 85% sensitivity and approximately 84% specificity in cross-validation and with 80%/75% in the test set. In validation, the model predicted ophthalmopathy progression with about 71% sensitivity and approximately 72% specificity; fewer than 15 predicted patients were CT-confirmed with GO in a median of around 6 months.

TCR beta CDR3 regions were amplified from RNA transcripts for repertoire sequencing. HTBI primers and the Qiagen OneStep RT-PCR kit were used in a first-round RT-PCR, which was followed by a second-round multiplex PCR, size selection and purification. Libraries were sequenced paired-end with 100 bp reads on an Illumina HiSeq2000. Per the authors' processing: SOAPnuke was used for read processing, and reads with adapters, uncalled bases, a mean Phred below 15, or no exact constant-primer or identifier match were discarded. High-quality paired reads were merged with COPE v1.2.5. Each unique nucleotide sequence was treated as a clonotype, and MiTCR v1.1 was used to align the clonotypes to the IMGT TRB V, D and J references. The analysis was limited to V-J combinations with a frequency above 0.0001, which together covered around 99% of the repertoires. A TCR clonal expansion and chaos score per V-J combination was defined as the ratio of F50 clonal expansion to chaos observed in the TCRdist matrix. Features were reduced by Welch's t-statistics and random forest to around 14 V-J combinations, which fed a naive Bayes classifier. The similarity between thyroid and blood repertoires was quantified using the Morisita-Horn index. TCRdb itself trimmed the public reads at Q25 with fastp, ran MiXCR and retained productive beta chains. One record per CDR3 amino acid sequence lists the most common genes and DNA. What appears here as the V and J calls and clone size reflects TCRdb's work, not the paper's. Present in this sample are 500,000 to 700,000 distinct CDR3 sequences, 39% of which were seen just once. The top ten clonotypes cover around 4.6% of the sample.

The hyperthyroidism patients were 18 to 65 years old and newly diagnosed, with a disease duration of less than 2 months. Patients with other autoimmune diseases, uncontrolled infections, pregnancy or lactation were excluded from the study. Diagnosis relied on clinical symptoms, serum thyroxine, TRAb, thyroid ultrasound and orbital computed tomography. Total RNA was extracted using Trizol reagent, and RNA quality was checked on an Agilent 2100 Bioanalyzer. A remark on this clonotype: Its antigen has not been determined. No per-base quality is available; no much larger clone lies one base away.

This TCR was sampled from an adult man with Graves' hyperthyroidism. The sequenced sample consisted of peripheral blood or thyroid tissue (not recorded which).

The DNA is as follows: TGTGCCAGCAGTTTATCAGGGGAGAGTCAGCCCCAGCATTTT. Its protein reads: CASSLSGESQPQHF. Rearrangement joined TRBV28 to TRBJ1-5; TRBD1 is a possible D gene, resting on 6 matching bases. V gives up 1 base and J gives up 6 bases, and the segment between their germline ends measures 10 bases. CDR1 and CDR2, per the germline V gene, are MDHEN and SYDVKM. There are 14 amino acids in the CDR3, from cysteine to phenylalanine inclusive. Only the CDR3 DNA stays, 42 bases, in frame from base 1. Full variable domain (CDR3 extended with the reference TRBV28 and TRBJ1-5 proteins): DVKVTQSSRYLVKRTGEKVFLECVQDMDHENMFWYRQDPGLGLRLIYFSYDVKMKEKGDIPEGYSVSREKKERFSLILESASTNQTSMYLCASSLSGESQPQHFGDGTRLSIL.